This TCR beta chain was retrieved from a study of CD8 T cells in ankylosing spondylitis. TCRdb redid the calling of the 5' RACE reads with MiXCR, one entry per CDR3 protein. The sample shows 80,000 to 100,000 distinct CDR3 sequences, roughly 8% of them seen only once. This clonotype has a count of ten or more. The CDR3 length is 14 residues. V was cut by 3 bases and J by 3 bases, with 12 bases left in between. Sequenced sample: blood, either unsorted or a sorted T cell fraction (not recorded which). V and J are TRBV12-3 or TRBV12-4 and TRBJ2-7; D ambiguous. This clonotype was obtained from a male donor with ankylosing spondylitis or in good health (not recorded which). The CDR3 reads CASSFRHGNYEQYF. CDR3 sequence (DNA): TGTGCCAGCAGTTTTCGTCACGGAAACTACGAGCAGTACTTC.